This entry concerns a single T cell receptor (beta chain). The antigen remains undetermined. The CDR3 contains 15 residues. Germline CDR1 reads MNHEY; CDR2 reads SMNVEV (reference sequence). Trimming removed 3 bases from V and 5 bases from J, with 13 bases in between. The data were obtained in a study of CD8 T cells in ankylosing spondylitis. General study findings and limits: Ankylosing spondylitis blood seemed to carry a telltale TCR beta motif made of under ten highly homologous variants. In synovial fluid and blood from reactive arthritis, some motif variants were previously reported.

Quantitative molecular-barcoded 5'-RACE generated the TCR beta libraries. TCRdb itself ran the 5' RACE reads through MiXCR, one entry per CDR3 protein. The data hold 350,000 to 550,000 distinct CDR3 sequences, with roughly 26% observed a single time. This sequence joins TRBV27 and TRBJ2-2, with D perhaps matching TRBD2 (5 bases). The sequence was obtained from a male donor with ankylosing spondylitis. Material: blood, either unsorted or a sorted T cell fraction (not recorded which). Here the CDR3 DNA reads TGTGCCAGCAGTTTGGAGGTCCCGGGGACCGGGGAGCTGTTTTTT. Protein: CASSLEVPGTGELFF.